This T cell receptor beta chain is drawn from a study of blood T cell repertoires in COVID-19. Whole-study context: Sample material is recorded as cDNA or gDNA derived from T cells, B-cell-depleted T cells, or PBMCs.

Repertoires were generated with immunoSEQ multiplex PCR, while TCRdb's copy carries only in-frame clones and drops some. The sample yields about 340,000 clones, around 86% seen once. Trimming at V came to 4 bases and at J to 2 bases, leaving 7 bases not matched to a gene. The CDR3 is 15 amino acids. CDR1 MNHEY and CDR2 SVGAGI come from the germline V gene. The chain recombines TRBV6-5 with TRBJ2-7, with 8 positions matching TRBD2. This TCR was recovered from a woman between 45 and 60 years old with COVID-19, enrolled during active disease. The specimen was peripheral blood. The DNA of the CDR3 is TGTGCCAGCAGTTCTAGCGGGCGGGGGGCCTACGAGCAGTACTTC. Its translation: CASSSSGRGAYEQYF.